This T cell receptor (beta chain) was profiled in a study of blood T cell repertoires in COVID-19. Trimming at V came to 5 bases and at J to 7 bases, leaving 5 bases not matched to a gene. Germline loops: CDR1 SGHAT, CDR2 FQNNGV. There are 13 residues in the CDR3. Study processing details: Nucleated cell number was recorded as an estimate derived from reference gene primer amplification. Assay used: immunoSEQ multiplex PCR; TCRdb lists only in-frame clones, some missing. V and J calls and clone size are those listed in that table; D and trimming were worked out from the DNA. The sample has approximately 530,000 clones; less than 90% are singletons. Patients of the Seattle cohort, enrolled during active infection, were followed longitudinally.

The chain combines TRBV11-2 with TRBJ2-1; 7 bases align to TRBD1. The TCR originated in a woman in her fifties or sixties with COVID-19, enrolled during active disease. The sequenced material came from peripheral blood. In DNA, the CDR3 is TGTGCCAGCAGCCCCGACAGGGCTAATGAGCAGTTCTTC. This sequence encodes CASSPDRANEQFF.